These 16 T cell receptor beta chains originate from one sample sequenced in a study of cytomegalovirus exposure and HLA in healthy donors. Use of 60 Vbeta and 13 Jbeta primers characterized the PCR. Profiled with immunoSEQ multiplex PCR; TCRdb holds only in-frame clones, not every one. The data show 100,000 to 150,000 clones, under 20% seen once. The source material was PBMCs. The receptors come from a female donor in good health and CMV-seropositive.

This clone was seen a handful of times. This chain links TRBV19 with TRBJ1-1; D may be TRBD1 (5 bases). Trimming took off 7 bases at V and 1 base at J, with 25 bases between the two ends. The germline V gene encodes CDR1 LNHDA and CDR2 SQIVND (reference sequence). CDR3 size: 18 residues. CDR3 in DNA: TGTGCCAGTACCTCAACCCACGGAGGTTGGGGGGGGAACACTGAAGCTTTCTTT. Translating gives CASTSTHGGWGGNTEAFF.

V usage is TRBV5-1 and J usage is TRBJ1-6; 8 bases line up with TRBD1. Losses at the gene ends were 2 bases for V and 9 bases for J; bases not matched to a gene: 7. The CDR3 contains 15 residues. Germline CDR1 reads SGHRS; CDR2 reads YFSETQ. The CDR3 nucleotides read TGCGCCAGCAGCTTACAGGGGGTTAGTAGTTCACCCCTCCACTTT. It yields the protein CASSLQGVSSSPLHF. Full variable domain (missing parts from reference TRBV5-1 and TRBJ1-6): KAGVTQTPRYLIKTRGQQVTLSCSPISGHRSVSWYQQTPGQGLQFLFEYFSETQRNKGNFPGRFSGRQFSNSRSEMNVSTLELGDSALYLCASSLQGVSSSPLHFGNGTRLTVT.

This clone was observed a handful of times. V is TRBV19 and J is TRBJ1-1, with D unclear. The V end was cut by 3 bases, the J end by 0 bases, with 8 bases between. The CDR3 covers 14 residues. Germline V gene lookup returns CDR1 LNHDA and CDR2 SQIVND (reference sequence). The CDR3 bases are TGTGCCAGTAGTATGAGGAACATGAACACTGAAGCTTTCTTT. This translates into CASSMRNMNTEAFF.

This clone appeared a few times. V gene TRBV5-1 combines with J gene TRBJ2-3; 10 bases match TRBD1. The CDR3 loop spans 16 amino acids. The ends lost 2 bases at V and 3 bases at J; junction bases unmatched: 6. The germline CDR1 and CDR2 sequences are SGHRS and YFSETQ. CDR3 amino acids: CASSLLTGGRTDTQYF. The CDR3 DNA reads TGCGCCAGCAGCTTACTGACAGGGGGCAGGACAGATACGCAGTATTTT.

The CDR3 DNA reads as TGTGCCAGCAGCTCAGGACAGGGGGGCGAGCAGTACTTC. Amino acid sequence: CASSSGQGGEQYF. This chain uses TRBV13 with TRBJ2-7, with 10 bases that match TRBD1. The junction had 3 bases not matched to a gene; V was cut back by 4 bases and J by 6 bases. This CDR3 spans 13 amino acids. CDR1 is PRHDT and CDR2 is FYEKMQ in the germline V gene (reference sequence).

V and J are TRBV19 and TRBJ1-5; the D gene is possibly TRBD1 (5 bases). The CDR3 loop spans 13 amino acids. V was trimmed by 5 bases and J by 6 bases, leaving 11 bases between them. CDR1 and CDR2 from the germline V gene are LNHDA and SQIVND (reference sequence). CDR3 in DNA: TGTGCCAGTAGTCGCTCAGGGTCTCAGCCCCAGCATTTT. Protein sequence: CASSRSGSQPQHF.

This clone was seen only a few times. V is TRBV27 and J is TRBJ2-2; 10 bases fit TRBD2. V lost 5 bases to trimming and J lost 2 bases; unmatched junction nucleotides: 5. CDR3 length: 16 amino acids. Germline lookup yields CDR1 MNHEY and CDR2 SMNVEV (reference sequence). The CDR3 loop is CASSPGLAVNTGELFF. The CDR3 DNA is TGTGCCAGCAGTCCTGGACTAGCGGTAAACACCGGGGAGCTGTTTTTT.

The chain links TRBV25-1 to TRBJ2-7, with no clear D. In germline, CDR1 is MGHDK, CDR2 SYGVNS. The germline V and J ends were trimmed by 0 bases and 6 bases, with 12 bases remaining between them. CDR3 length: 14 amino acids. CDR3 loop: CASSEYDKISEQYF. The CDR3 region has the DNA TGTGCCAGCAGTGAATATGACAAGATTTCCGAGCAGTACTTC.

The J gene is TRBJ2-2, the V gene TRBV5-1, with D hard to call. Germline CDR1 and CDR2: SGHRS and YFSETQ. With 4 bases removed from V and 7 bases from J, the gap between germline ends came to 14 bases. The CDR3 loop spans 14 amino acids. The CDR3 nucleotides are TGCGCCAGCAGCCCTAACCACGTCCGCGGGGAGCTGTTTTTT. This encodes CASSPNHVRGELFF.

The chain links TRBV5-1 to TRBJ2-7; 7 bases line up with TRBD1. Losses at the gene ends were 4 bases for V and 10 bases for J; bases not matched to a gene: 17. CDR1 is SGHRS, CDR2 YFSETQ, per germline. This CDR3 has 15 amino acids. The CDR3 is CASSLGQSNNPHQYF. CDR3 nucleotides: TGCGCCAGCAGCCTGGGACAGTCCAACAATCCCCACCAGTACTTC.

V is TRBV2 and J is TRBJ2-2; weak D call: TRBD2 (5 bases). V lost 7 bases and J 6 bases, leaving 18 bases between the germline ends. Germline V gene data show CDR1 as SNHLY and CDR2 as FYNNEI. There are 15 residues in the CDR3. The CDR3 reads CASTDQTDGAGELFF. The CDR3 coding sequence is TGTGCCAGCACTGACCAGACTGACGGGGCCGGGGAGCTGTTTTTT.

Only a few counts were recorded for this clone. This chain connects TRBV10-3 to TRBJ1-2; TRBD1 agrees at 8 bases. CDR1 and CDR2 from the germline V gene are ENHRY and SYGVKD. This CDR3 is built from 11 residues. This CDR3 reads CAVDRGSGYTF. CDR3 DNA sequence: TGTGCGGTCGACAGGGGAAGTGGCTACACCTTC.

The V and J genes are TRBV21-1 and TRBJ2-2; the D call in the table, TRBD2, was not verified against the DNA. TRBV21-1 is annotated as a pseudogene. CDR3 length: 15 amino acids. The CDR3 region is CASSNKGGNTGELFF. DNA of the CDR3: TGTGCCAGCAGCAATAAAGGAGGGAACACCGGGGAGCTGTTTTTT.

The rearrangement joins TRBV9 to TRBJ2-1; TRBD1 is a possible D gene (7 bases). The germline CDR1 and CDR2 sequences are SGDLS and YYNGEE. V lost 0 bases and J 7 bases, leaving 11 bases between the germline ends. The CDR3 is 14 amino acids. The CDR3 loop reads CASSVDAGGNEQFF. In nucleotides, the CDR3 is TGTGCCAGCAGCGTAGATGCAGGGGGGAATGAGCAGTTCTTC.

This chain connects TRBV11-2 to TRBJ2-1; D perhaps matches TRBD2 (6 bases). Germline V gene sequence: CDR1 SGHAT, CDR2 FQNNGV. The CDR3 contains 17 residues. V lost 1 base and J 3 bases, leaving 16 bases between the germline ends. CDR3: CASSLGRSGDYYNEQFF. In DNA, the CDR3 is TGTGCCAGCAGCTTAGGTAGGTCGGGAGACTACTACAATGAGCAGTTCTTC.

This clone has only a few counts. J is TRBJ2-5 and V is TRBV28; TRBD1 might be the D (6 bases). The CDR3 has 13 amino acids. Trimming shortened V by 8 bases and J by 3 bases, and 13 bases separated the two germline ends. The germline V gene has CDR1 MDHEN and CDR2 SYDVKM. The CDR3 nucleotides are TGTGCCAGCGTAGAACAGGGAAAAGAGACCCAGTACTTC. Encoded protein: CASVEQGKETQYF.